This T cell receptor (beta chain) originates from a study of T-cell memory formation after mild COVID-19. Study-wide context: Largely donor-specific sequence clusters came from two donors.

Trimming cost V 6 bases and J 3 bases, with 13 bases left between them. The CDR3 contains 14 residues. Germline V CDR1 and CDR2: MGHDK, SYGVNS. TCRdb reanalysed the 5' RACE reads using MiXCR and keeps one entry per CDR3 protein. The sample shows about half a million distinct CDR3 sequences, 18% of them seen only once. This clonotype has only a few counts. Source material: PBMCs or a T cell subset sorted from them (not recorded which). The TCR sequence derives from an adult woman who had mild COVID-19 (a few samples of this study predate the infection). Cell type and time point are not known. The chain has TRBV25-1 and TRBJ2-3; D unclear. The DNA of the CDR3 is TGTGCCAGCAGGCTCAGCTCTTTTACAGATACGCAGTATTTT. It specifies CASRLSSFTDTQYF. Full variable domain (remainder filled in from reference TRBV25-1 and TRBJ2-3): EADIYQTPRYLVIGTGKKITLECSQTMGHDKMYWYQQDPGMELHLIHYSYGVNSTEKGDLSSESTVSRIRTEHFPLTLESARPSHTSQYLCASRLSSFTDTQYFGPGTRLTVL.